The sequence of this TCR beta chain was determined in a study of immune evolution from preneoplasia to lung adenocarcinoma. Study conclusions and caveats: Normal lung had highest clonality; later lesions appeared denser, more diverse. Normal lung had the highest top T cell clone frequencies.

Regarding this clone: As yet, its antigen is unknown.

Resections took place in Japan or China from the mid-2010s to the late 2010s. Germline V CDR1 and CDR2: SGHNT, YYREEE (reference sequence). This CDR3 is 20 amino acids long. With 0 bases clipped from V and 5 bases from J, the junction kept 15 bases outside the gene matches. The data were produced by immunoSEQ multiplex PCR, yet TCRdb's version contains in-frame clones alone and is incomplete. The sample consists of about 41,000 clones, less than 80% of them appearing once. This sequence was found in a person between 60 and 69 years old with lung adenocarcinoma. The rearrangement uses TRBV5-4 and TRBJ2-2, with TRBD2 matching 11 bases. The material sequenced was FFPE invasive lung adenocarcinoma tissue. CDR3 DNA: TGTGCCAGCAGCTTGGGAATTCATCAACTAGCGGGAGTTTGGACCGGGGAGCTGTTTTTT. Its translation is CASSLGIHQLAGVWTGELFF.